Described below is a single TCR beta chain sequence and its context. Its antigen specificity is not known. Nothing much larger sits one base from this clone, and base qualities are not available. Receptor amplification or capture employed 5' RACE. The sequencer was an Illumina MiSeq. TCRdb applied fastp at Q25 and MiXCR to the public reads, then kept only in-frame beta chains. Each CDR3 protein gets just one entry, which takes the most common genes and DNA from the rows behind it. This sample lists roughly 68,000 distinct CDR3 sequences; under 25% were detected once. More than 1.2% of the sample rests with the top ten. This sample is drawn from a study of HIV-infected patients and healthy controls (dated by TCRdb to 2013 to 2014). From the cysteine through the phenylalanine, the CDR3 covers 13 amino acids. Only the CDR3 portion is preserved as DNA: 39 bases, with reading frame beginning at the first base. V loses 1 base of germline sequence and J loses 4 bases, and the interval between the two ends is 7 bases. CDR1 and CDR2 were assigned from the germline V gene as SGHAT and FQNNGV.

Sequenced input: CD4+ T cells from blood. The rearrangement combines TRBV11-2 with TRBJ2-5; no D gene is confidently identified. This sequence originates from a human donor in good health. The CDR3 protein is CASSLGARETQYF. The DNA is TGTGCCAGCAGCTTAGGAGCCCGAGAGACCCAGTACTTC.